This T cell receptor beta chain was found in a study of blood T cells in healthy people across ages. PCR was performed a second time for about 6 to 12 cycles using a sample-barcoded 5' primer and a J-beta primer mix. Sequencing yielded, for each sample, at least 2.5 million paired-end reads carrying CDR3. A single record per CDR3 protein comes from TCRdb applying MiXCR to the 5' RACE reads. Among about 1.1 million distinct CDR3 sequences listed, more than 30% were seen once. Those donating, healthy Caucasian individuals from Russia, were aged roughly 6 to 95. General study results and limits: TCR beta diversity, measured per million T cells, fell in a roughly linear way with age. Because sorting was not performed, PBMCs prevented conclusive naive versus antigen-experienced comparison.

This clonotype has just a few counts. The antigen is unknown. Material for sequencing was blood. This sequence was found in a man aged 18-30 years in good health.

The DNA of the CDR3 is TGTGCCAGCAGTCGACAGGGCGACGGGGAGCTGTTTTTT. Its protein is CASSRQGDGELFF. The chain uses TRBV12-3 or TRBV12-4 and TRBJ2-2; 7 nucleotides line up with TRBD1. The CDR3 is 13 residues long. V lost 5 bases and J lost 7; bases outside the gene matches: 4.